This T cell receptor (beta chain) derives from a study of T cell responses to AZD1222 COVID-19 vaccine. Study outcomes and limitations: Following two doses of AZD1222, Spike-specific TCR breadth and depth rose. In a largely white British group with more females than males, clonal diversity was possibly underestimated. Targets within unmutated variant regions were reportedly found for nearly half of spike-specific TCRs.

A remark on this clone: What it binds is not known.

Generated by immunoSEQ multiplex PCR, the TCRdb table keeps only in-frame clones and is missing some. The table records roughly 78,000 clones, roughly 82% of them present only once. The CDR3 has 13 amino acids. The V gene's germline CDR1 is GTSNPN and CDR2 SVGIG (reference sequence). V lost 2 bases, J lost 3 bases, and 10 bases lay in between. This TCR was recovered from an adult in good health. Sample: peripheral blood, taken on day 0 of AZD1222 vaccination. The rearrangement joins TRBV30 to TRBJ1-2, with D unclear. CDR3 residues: CAWSSGSDYGYTF. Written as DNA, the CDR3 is TGTGCCTGGAGTTCTGGGAGCGACTATGGCTACACCTTC.